The sequence of this T cell receptor (beta chain) was determined in a study of early T cells in non-severe SARS-CoV-2 infection. The germline V gene has CDR1 LGHNA and CDR2 YNFKEQ. The CDR3 is 14 amino acids. With 0 bases clipped from V and 5 bases from J, the junction kept 4 bases outside the gene matches. This clonotype was observed many times. TCRdb redid the calling of the 5' RACE reads with MiXCR, one entry per CDR3 protein. Here the sample spans more than 35,000 distinct CDR3 sequences, roughly 4.4% being singletons. V gene TRBV4-2 combines with J gene TRBJ2-7; 7 nucleotides agree with TRBD1. The source material was whole blood. The source is an adult who was a healthcare worker with PCR-confirmed SARS-CoV-2 infection or an uninfected control (not recorded which). This CDR3 reads CASSQDRGRNEQYF. As DNA, the CDR3 is TGTGCCAGCAGCCAAGATAGGGGGCGAAACGAGCAGTACTTC.